This TCR beta chain was sequenced in a study of breast tumors, draining lymph nodes, adjacent tissues (dated by TCRdb to the mid-2010s). Background for the entire study: TCR beta repertoires were compared across tumor, adjacent nontumor tissue and axillary lymph nodes obtained from breast cancer patients. In human breast cancer, the study set out to evaluate how tumor, surrounding tissue and draining lymph node repertoires relate to one another and whether T cells may move between these sites. Study-level results and caveats: A scenario in which most tumor T cells derive from the lymph node and then expand within tumor tissue was judged to be consistent with the data. Tumor and nontumor tissue repertoires were significantly more similar in luminal-like than in basal-like breast cancer. T-cell repertoire diversity in tumors was found to be lower than in lymph nodes but higher than in nontumor tissue, and preferential V and J gene usage was observed. The conclusion that tumor T cells originate in lymph nodes was presented as consistent with a hypothesis rather than as directly demonstrated.

The CDR3 holds 12 amino acids from the cysteine to the phenylalanine. This entry keeps only the CDR3 DNA: 36 bases, framed from base 1. The germline V gene (reference sequence) provides CDR1 LNHDA and CDR2 SQIVND. V and J are truncated by 3 bases and 8 bases respectively, leaving an intervening sequence of 10 bases. This clonotype has a count of ten or more. Its antigen remains unidentified. Qualities for individual bases were not recorded, and no much larger clone is one base off. The listed sequencing device is Illumina HiSeq 2000. Multiplex PCR amplification was used to build the TCR beta chain libraries. The amplified TCR beta chain products were analyzed by high-throughput sequencing. TCRdb reworked the public reads: Q25 trimming with fastp, MiXCR clone assembly, productive beta chains retained. Rows are unified per CDR3 protein, each entry keeping the most common DNA and genes. This sample lists tens of thousands of distinct CDR3 sequences; around 50% were detected once. Of the sample, 13% to 15% is held by the ten largest clones.

This chain is built from TRBV19 and TRBJ1-2; TRBD1 might be the D gene, on 5 matching bases. Sequencing was done on a sample of breast tumor tissue. The origin of this receptor is a female donor with breast cancer. Some clones in this sample may be carry-over from other donors' samples. CDR3 reads: CASSISGHGYTF. The nucleotides read TGTGCCAGTAGTATTTCGGGGCACGGCTACACCTTC. The full variable domain, completed from the reference TRBV19 and TRBJ1-2 proteins outside the CDR3, reads DGGITQSPKYLFRKEGQNVTLSCEQNLNHDAMYWYRQDPGQGLRLIYYSQIVNDFQKGDIAEGYSVSREKKESFPLTVTSAQKNPTAFYLCASSISGHGYTFGSGTRLTVV.